This TCR beta chain emerged from a study of cytomegalovirus exposure and HLA in healthy donors. Study-wide findings and caveats: A cluster of highly shared sequence variants was likely a sequencing artifact. The study designated some 180 TCR beta chains cytomegalovirus-associated. In a later analysis, approximately 15,000 TCR beta sequences were associated with HLA alleles at 0.05 false discovery rate.

About this clone itself: Its antigen is not known.

V lost 7 bases, J lost 1 base, and 10 bases lay in between. The germline gives CDR1 MNHNY, CDR2 SVGAGI (reference sequence). This CDR3 region has 13 residues. PCR employed 60 Vbeta and 13 Jbeta primers. The assay was immunoSEQ multiplex PCR, and TCRdb's table has in-frame clones only and misses some. The sample shows 200,000 or so clones, 82% of them seen only once. All the people who gave samples were healthy bone marrow donors. The J gene is TRBJ1-1, the V gene TRBV6-6; D is undetermined. The TCR comes from a boy younger than 10 in good health and CMV-seronegative. Sequencing used PBMCs. In nucleotides, the CDR3 is TGTGCCAGCATTACGGTTCCGAACACTGAAGCTTTCTTT. It is translated as CASITVPNTEAFF.